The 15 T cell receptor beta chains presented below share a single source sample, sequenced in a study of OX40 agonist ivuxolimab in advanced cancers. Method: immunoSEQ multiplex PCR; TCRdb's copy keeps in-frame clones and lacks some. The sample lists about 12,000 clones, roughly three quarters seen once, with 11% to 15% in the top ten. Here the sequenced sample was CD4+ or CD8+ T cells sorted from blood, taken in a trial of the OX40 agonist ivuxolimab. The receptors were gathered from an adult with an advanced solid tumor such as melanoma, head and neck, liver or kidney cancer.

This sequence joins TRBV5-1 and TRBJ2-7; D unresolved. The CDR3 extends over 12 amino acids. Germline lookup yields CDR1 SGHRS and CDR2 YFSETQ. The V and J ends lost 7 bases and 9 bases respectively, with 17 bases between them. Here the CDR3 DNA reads TGCGCCAGCCTCTCCGAACGAGGTGTGCAGTACTTC. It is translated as CASLSERGVQYF.

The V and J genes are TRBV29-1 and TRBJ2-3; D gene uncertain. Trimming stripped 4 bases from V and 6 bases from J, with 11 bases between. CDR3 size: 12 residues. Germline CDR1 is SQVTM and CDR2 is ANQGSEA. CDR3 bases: TGCAGCGTTGCTCGCGGCTCGGATACGCAGTATTTT. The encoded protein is CSVARGSDTQYF.

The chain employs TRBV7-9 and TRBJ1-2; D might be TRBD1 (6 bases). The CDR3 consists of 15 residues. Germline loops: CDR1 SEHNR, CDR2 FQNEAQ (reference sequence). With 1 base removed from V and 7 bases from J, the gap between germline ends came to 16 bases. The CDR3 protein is CASSLDWGGPGGYTF. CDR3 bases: TGTGCCAGCAGCTTAGACTGGGGGGGCCCGGGTGGCTACACCTTC. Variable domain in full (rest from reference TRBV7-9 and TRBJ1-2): DTGVSQNPRHKITKRGQNVTFRCDPISEHNRLYWYRQTLGQGPEFLTYFQNEAQLEKSRLLSDRFSAERPKGSFSTLEIQRTEQGDSAMYLCASSLDWGGPGGYTFGSGTRLTVV.

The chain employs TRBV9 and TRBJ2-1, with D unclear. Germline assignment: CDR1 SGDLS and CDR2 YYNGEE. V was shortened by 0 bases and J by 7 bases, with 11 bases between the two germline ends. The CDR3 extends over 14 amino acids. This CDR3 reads CASSVALSMNEQFF. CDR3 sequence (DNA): TGTGCCAGCAGCGTAGCTCTATCTATGAATGAGCAGTTCTTC.

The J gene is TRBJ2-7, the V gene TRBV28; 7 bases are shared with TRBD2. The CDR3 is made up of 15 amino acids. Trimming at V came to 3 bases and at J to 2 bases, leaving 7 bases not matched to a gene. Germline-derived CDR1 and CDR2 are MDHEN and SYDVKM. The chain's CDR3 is CASSFLRERTYEQYF. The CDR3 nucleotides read TGTGCCAGCAGTTTCCTGCGGGAGAGGACCTACGAGCAGTACTTC.

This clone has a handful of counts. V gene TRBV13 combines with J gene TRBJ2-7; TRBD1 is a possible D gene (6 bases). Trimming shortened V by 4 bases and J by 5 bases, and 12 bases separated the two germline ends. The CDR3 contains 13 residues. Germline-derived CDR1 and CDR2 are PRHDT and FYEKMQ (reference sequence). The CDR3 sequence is CASSSQGRNEQYF. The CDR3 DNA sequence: TGTGCCAGCAGCTCACAGGGAAGGAACGAGCAGTACTTC.

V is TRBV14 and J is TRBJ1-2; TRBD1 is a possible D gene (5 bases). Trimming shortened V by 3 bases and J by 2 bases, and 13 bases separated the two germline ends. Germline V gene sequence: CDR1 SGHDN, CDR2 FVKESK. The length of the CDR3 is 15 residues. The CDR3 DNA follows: TGTGCCAGCAGCCAGGGACCGGTACTGAACTATGGCTACACCTTC. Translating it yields CASSQGPVLNYGYTF.

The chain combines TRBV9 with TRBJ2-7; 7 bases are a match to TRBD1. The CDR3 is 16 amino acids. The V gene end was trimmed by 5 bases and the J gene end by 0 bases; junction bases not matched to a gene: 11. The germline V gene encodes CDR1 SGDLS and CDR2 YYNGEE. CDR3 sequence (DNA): TGTGCCAGCAGTCCTAACGGGGACAGCCTCTCCTACGAGCAGTACTTC. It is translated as CASSPNGDSLSYEQYF.

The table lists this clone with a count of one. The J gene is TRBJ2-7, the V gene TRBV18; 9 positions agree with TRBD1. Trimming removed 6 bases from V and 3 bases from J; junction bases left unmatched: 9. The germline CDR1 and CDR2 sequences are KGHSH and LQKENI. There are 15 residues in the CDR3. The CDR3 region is CASSVGTGYFYEQYF. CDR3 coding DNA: TGTGCCAGCTCGGTAGGGACAGGGTATTTCTACGAGCAGTACTTC.

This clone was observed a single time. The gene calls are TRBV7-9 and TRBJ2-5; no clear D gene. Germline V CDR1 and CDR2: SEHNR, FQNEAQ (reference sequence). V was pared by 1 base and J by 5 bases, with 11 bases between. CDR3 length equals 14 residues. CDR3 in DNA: TGTGCCAGCAGCTTAGTCGGCCTGTTGGAGACCCAGTACTTC. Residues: CASSLVGLLETQYF.

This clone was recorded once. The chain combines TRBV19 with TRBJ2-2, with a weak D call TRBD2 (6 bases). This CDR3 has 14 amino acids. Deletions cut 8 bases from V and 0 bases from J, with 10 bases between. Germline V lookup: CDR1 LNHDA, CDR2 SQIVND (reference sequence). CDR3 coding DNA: TGTGCCAGTGATGGCGGGACGAACACCGGGGAGCTGTTTTTT. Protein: CASDGGTNTGELFF.

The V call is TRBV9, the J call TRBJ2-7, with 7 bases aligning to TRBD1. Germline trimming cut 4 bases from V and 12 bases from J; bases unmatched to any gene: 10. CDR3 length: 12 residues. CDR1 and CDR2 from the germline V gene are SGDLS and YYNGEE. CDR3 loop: CASSTPGTDLYF. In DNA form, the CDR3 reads TGTGCCAGCAGCACACCCGGGACAGATCTGTACTTC.

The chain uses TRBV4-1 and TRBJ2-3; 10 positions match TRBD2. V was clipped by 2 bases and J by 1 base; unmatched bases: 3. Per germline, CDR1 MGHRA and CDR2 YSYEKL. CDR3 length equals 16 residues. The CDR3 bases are TGCGCCAGCAGCCAACCCCTAGCGGGGGGCACAGATACGCAGTATTTT. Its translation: CASSQPLAGGTDTQYF.

The CDR3: CASSYSLGGEQFF. The CDR3, as DNA: TGTGCCAGCAGTTACTCTCTCGGGGGTGAGCAGTTCTTC. The V call is TRBV6-5, the J call TRBJ2-1, with D possibly matching TRBD2 (6 bases). V was trimmed by 0 bases and J by 9 bases, leaving 9 bases between them. Germline V gene lookup returns CDR1 MNHEY and CDR2 SVGAGI. The CDR3 loop spans 13 amino acids.

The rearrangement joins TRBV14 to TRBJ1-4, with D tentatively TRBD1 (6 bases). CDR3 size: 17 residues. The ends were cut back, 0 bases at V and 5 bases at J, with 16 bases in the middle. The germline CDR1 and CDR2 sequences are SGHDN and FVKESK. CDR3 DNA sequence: TGTGCCAGCAGCCAAGATGGGTTTCGGGGGCGGAATGAAAAACTGTTTTTT. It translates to CASSQDGFRGRNEKLFF.